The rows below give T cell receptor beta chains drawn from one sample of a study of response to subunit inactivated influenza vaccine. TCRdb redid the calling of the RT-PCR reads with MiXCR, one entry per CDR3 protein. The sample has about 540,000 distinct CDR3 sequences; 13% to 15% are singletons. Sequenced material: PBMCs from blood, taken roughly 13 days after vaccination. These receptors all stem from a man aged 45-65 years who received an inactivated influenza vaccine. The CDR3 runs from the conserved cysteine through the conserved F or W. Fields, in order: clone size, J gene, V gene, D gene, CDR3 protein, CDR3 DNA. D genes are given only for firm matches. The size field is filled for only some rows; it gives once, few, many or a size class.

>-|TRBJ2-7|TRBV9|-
CASSVGNTPGSYEQYF
TGTGCCAGCAGCGTAGGTAACACCCCTGGGTCCTACGAGCAGTACTTC
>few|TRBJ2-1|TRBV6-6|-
CASSSLVEQFF
TGTGCCAGCAGCTCCTTAGTTGAGCAGTTCTTC
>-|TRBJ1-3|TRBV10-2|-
CASSESPILRNTIYF
TGCGCCAGCAGTGAGTCACCTATACTCAGAAACACCATATATTTT
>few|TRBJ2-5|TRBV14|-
CASSHGTDPRTQYF
TGTGCCAGCAGCCACGGGACGGACCCAAGGACCCAGTACTTC
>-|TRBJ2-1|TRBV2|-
CASSEGFGSSYNEQFF
TGTGCCAGCAGTGAAGGGTTTGGGAGCTCCTACAATGAGCAGTTCTTC
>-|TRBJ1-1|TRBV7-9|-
CANSGETEAFF
TGTGCCAATTCAGGGGAAACGGAAGCTTTCTTT
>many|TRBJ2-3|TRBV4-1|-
CASSQEHRRGSTDTQYF
TGCGCCAGCAGCCAAGAGCATCGGCGGGGAAGCACAGATACGCAGTATTTT
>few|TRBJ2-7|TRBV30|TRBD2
CAWSVWGRAVEQYF
TGTGCCTGGAGTGTCTGGGGGAGGGCAGTCGAGCAGTACTTC
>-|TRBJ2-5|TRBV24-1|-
CATSDYREETQYF
TGTGCCACCAGTGATTACAGGGAAGAGACCCAGTACTTC
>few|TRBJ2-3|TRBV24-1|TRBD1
CATSDRTGAPTDTQYF
TGTGCCACCAGTGATCGGACAGGGGCCCCCACAGATACGCAGTATTTT
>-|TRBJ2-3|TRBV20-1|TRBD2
CSARGISGGSITSTDTQYF
TGCAGTGCTAGGGGGATTAGCGGGGGCTCGATCACTAGCACAGATACGCAGTATTTT
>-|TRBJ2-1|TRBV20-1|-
CSASGPSWTNEQFF
TGCAGTGCCTCCGGGCCCAGCTGGACCAATGAGCAGTTCTTC
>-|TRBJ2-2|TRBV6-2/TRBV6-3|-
CASSYPTRGTLFRELFF
TGTGCCAGCAGTTACCCTACCCGGGGGACGCTATTCCGGGAGCTGTTTTTT